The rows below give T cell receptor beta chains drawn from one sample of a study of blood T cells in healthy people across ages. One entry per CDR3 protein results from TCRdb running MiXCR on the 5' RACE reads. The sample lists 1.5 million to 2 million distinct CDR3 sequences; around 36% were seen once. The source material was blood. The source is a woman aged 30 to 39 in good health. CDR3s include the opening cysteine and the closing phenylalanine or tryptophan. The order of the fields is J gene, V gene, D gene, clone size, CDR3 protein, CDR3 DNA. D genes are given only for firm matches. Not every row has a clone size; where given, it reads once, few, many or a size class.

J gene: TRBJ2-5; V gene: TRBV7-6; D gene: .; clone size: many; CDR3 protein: CASSDIQETQYF; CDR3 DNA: TGTGCCAGCAGCGACATCCAAGAGACCCAGTACTTC
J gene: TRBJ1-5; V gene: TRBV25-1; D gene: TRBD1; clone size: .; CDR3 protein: CASSPTGVRQPQHF; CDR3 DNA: TGTGCCAGCAGCCCTACAGGGGTGCGGCAGCCCCAGCATTTT
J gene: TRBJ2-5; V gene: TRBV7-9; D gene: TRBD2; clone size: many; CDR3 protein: CASSRTSGSQETQYF; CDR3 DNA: TGTGCCAGCAGTCGGACTAGCGGTAGCCAAGAGACCCAGTACTTC
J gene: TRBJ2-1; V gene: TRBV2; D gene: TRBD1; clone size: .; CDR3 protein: CASSEIGQASSYNEQFF; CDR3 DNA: TGTGCCAGCAGTGAAATCGGACAGGCGAGCTCCTACAATGAGCAGTTCTTC
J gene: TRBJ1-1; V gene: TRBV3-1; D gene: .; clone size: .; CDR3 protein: CASSQNGVGSVFF; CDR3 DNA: TGTGCCAGCAGCCAAAATGGGGTAGGATCTGTTTTCTTT
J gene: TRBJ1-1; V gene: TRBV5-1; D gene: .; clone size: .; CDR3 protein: CASNREMNTEAFF; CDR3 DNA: TGCGCCAGCAACAGGGAGATGAACACTGAAGCTTTCTTT
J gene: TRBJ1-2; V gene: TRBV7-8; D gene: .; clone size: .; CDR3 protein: CASSLEAGSQTGYGYTF; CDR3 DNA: TGTGCCAGCAGCTTAGAGGCAGGAAGTCAGACGGGCTATGGCTACACCTTC
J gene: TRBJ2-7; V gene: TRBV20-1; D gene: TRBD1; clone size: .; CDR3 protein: CSARDRARGTYEQYF; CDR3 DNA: TGCAGTGCTAGAGATCGGGCCAGGGGGACCTACGAGCAGTACTTC
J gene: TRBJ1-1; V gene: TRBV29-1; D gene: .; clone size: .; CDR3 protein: CSVGGGTTGAEAFF; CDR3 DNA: TGCAGCGTGGGGGGGGGGACAACAGGCGCTGAAGCTTTCTTT
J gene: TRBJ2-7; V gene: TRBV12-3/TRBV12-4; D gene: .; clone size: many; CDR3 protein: CASSHAPGGYDEQYF; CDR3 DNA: TGTGCCAGCAGTCACGCCCCTGGGGGGTATGACGAGCAGTACTTC
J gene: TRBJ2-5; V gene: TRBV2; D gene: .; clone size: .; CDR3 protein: CASSSSRKETQYF; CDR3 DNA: TGTGCCAGCAGTTCCTCCCGGAAAGAGACCCAGTACTTC
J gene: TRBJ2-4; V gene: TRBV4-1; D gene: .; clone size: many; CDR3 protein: CASSQDDADLAKNIQYF; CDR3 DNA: TGCGCCAGCAGCCAAGATGACGCGGATCTAGCCAAAAACATTCAGTACTTC
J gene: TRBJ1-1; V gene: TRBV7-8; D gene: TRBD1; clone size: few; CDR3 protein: CASSAGTGGAFF; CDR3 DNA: TGTGCCAGCAGCGCCGGGACAGGGGGGGCTTTCTTT
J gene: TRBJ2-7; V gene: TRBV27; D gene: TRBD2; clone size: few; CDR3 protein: CASNPGTSGRVQYF; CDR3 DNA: TGTGCCAGCAACCCAGGGACTAGCGGGAGGGTGCAGTACTTC
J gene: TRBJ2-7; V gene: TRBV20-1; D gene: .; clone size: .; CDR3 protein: CSGERDAYEQYF; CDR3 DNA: TGCAGTGGCGAACGGGATGCCTACGAGCAGTACTTC
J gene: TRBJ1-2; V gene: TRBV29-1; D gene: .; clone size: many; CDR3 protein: CSVENPNSRGYGYTF; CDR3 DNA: TGCAGCGTTGAAAACCCCAACTCCCGGGGCTATGGCTACACCTTC
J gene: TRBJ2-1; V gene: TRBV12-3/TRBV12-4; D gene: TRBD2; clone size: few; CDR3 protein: CASSSIRLAGGYNEQFF; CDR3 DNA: TGTGCCAGCAGTTCGATTAGACTAGCGGGGGGGTATAATGAGCAGTTCTTC
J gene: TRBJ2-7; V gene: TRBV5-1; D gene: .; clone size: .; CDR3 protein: CASSLALSGGVASYEQYF; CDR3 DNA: TGCGCCAGCAGCTTGGCCCTGAGCGGCGGAGTTGCGAGCTACGAGCAGTACTTC
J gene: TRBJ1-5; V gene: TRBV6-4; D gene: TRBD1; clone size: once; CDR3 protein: CACKYRGDINQPQHF; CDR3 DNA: TGTGCCTGCAAATACAGGGGGGATATCAATCAGCCCCAGCATTTT
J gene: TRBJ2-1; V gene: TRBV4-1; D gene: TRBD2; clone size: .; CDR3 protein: CASSQVSGGSGGEQFF; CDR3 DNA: TGCGCCAGCAGCCAAGTATCTGGCGGGAGCGGCGGTGAGCAGTTCTTC
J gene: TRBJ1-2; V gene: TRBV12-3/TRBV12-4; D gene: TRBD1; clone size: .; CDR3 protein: CASSLGAGGVYGYTF; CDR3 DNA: TGTGCCAGCAGTTTAGGGGCAGGGGGGGTCTATGGCTACACCTTC
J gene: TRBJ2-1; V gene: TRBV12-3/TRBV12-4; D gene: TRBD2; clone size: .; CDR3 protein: CASRMTSGQSSYNEQFF; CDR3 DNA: TGTGCCAGCAGAATGACTAGCGGGCAGAGCTCCTACAATGAGCAGTTCTTC
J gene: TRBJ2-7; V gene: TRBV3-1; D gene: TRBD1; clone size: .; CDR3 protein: CASSRRGPGSYEQYF; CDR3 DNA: TGTGCCAGCAGCCGAAGGGGGCCGGGCTCCTACGAGCAGTACTTC